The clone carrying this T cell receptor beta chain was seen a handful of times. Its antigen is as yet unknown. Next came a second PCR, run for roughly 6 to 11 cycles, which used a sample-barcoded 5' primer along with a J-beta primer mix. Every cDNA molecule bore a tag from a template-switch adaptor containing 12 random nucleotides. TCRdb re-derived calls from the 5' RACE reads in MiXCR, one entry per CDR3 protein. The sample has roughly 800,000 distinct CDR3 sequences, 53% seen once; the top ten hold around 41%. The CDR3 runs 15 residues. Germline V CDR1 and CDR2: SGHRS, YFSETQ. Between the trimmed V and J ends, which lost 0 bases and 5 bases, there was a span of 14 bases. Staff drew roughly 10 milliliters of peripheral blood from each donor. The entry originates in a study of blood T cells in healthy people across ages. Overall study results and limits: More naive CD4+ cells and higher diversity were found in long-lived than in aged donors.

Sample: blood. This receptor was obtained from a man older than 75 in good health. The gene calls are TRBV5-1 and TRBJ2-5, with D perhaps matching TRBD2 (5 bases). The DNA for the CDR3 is TGCGCCAGCAGCTTGGTGGCTAGCATAGCGGAGACCCAGTACTTC. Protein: CASSLVASIAETQYF. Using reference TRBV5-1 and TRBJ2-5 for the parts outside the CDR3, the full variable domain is KAGVTQTPRYLIKTRGQQVTLSCSPISGHRSVSWYQQTPGQGLQFLFEYFSETQRNKGNFPGRFSGRQFSNSRSEMNVSTLELGDSALYLCASSLVASIAETQYFGPGTRLLVL.